This T cell receptor (beta chain) is drawn from a study of T cells in Graves' hyperthyroidism and ophthalmopathy (dated by TCRdb to the late 2010s). For the study in its entirety: Peripheral blood was sampled at the time of initial diagnosis, prior to any treatment. To identify TCR V-J signatures that set the groups apart, the researchers used a discovery cohort of about a hundred patients, made up of some 41 with Graves' ophthalmopathy and approximately 57 with stable Graves' hyperthyroidism. Prospective prediction of ophthalmopathy was tested in an independent validation cohort of approximately 18 hyperthyroidism patients and 17 patients who later progressed to ophthalmopathy. The 75 to 100 discovery patients were randomly split 7:3 into training and test sets. Thyroid tissue and blood T-cell repertoires from about six Graves' hyperthyroidism patients were also compared in the study. Following sampling, methimazole starting at 30 mg daily was given to hyperthyroidism patients, and high-dose intravenous methylprednisolone was given to ophthalmopathy patients. According to the paper, TCR Vbeta CDR3 sequencing was carried out on approximately 140 peripheral blood samples, which came from around 43 ophthalmopathy, about 75 hyperthyroidism and some 17 progressor patients.

For CDR1 and CDR2, the germline V gene lists SGHRS and YFSETQ. V was cut back by 6 bases and J by 0 bases, leaving a gap of 12 bases between them. There are 14 amino acids in the CDR3, from cysteine to phenylalanine inclusive. CDR3 DNA is the only sequence kept; it has 42 bases, read in frame from the first base. This clonotype was counted at least ten times. Its antigen is unknown. Per-base quality was not reported, and no clone a single base away is much larger than it. TCR beta CDR3 regions were amplified from RNA transcripts. The TCR CDR3 was subjected to a first round of RT-PCR using the HTBI primer set and the Qiagen OneStep RT-PCR kit. Libraries were constructed in a second round of multiplex PCR, after which size selection and purification were performed. Sequencing of the libraries was done on an Illumina HiSeq2000 using paired-end 100 bp reads. In the original analysis: Raw data were processed with SOAPnuke, discarding reads with adapters, uncalled bases, mean Phred below 15, or no exact constant-primer or identifier match. High-quality paired reads were merged with COPE v1.2.5, and unique nucleotide sequences were defined as clonotypes. MiTCR v1.1 was used to align the clonotypes against IMGT TRBV, TRBD and TRBJ reference segments. The analysis was restricted to V-J combinations with a frequency above 0.0001, which together covered 99% to 99.2% of the repertoires. The TCS score was defined as F50 (clonal expansion) divided by E x V (chaos), with BLOSUM62-based TCRdist calculated between CDR3 peptides within each V-J. Welch's t-statistics and random forest reduced 500 to 550 V-J features to about 13, which were used in a naive Bayes classifier (R e1071). TCRdb reran the public reads through fastp at Q25 and MiXCR, keeping productive beta chains. Each CDR3 protein appears once, grouped with its most common genes and DNA. TCRdb's processing, not the authors', yielded these V and J calls. The sample includes 700,000 or so distinct CDR3 sequences, with more than 12% observed a single time. The top ten constitute roughly an eighth of the sample.

Moderately to severely active disease, a Clinical Activity Score of at least 3, a NOSPECS grade of at least 4, and a duration under 3 months were present in ophthalmopathy patients. The study excluded patients with uncontrolled infections, other autoimmune diseases, pregnancy or lactation. Clinical symptoms, serum thyroxine and TRAb, thyroid ultrasound, and orbital computed tomography formed the basis for the diagnoses. PBMCs were separated from 10 ml of fresh peripheral blood using Ficoll-Paque density gradient centrifugation. Total RNA was extracted with Trizol reagent, and quality was checked on an Agilent 2100 Bioanalyzer. Broad study findings and their caveats: Ophthalmopathy was separated from stable hyperthyroidism by a 13 V-J signature model, with around 90% sensitivity and about 81% specificity obtained in cross-validation and 80%/75% obtained in testing. In validation, the model predicted progression to ophthalmopathy with about 71% sensitivity and roughly 75% specificity, a median of around 6.6 months before onset. No statistical method was used to set the sample size in advance, and investigators knew the group allocation. Blood samples also contained most of the expanded thyroid clonotypes (frequency above 0.001), which suggests that blood repertoires may reflect thyroid immune responses.

In this chain, TRBV5-1 is recombined with TRBJ1-1; D gene: possibly TRBD1, on 5 matching bases. The sequencing sample was made of blood. The receptor was derived from a woman in her 50s with Graves' ophthalmopathy. The sequence in DNA is TGCGCCAGCACCGCGACAGCCATGAACACTGAAGCTTTCTTT. Its amino acids are CASTATAMNTEAFF.